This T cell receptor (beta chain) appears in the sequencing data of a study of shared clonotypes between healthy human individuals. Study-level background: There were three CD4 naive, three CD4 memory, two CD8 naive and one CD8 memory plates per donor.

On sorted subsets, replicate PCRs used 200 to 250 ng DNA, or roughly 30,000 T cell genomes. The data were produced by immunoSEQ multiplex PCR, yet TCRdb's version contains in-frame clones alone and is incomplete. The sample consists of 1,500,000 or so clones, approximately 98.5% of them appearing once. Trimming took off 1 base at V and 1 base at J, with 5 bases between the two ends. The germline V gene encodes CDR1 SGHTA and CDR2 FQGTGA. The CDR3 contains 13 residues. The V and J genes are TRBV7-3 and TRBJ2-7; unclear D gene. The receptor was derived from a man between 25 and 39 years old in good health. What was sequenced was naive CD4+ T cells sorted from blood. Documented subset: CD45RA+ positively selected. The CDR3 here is CASSLMASYEQYF. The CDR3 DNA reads TGTGCCAGCAGCTTAATGGCATCCTACGAGCAGTACTTC.